Sequencing of this T cell receptor (beta chain) was carried out in a study of blood T cells in healthy people across ages. Study at large: T cells yielded about one barcoded beta molecule per two cells through template switching.

Points on this clonotype: Its antigen remains unknown.

CDR1 MNHEY and CDR2 SMNVEV come from the germline V gene (reference sequence). The CDR3 covers 16 residues. Sample-barcoded 5' priming and a J-beta primer mix drove a second PCR of roughly 7 to 11 cycles. MiXCR, run by TCRdb on the 5' RACE reads, gives a single entry per CDR3 protein. The data contain about 1.6 million distinct CDR3 sequences, roughly a third of them singletons. Per sample, extraction of total RNA gave at least 5.5 micrograms in every case. Findings and limits, study-wide: Strongly correlated with naive T cell percentage was TCR beta diversity.

Material: blood. This chain joins TRBV27 and TRBJ2-4; 7 bases align to TRBD1. The J call is in doubt because the DNA end fits TRBJ2-7 better. The TCR was taken from a woman aged 25 to 39 in good health. CDR3 in amino acids: CASSFMGPTGNYEQYF. CDR3 nucleotide sequence: TGTGCCAGCAGTTTTATGGGCCCGACAGGGAACTACGAGCAGTACTTC.